Listed here are 5 T cell receptor beta chains from one sample, sequenced in a study of blood T cell repertoires in COVID-19. The assay was immunoSEQ multiplex PCR, and TCRdb's table has in-frame clones only and misses some. The data contain around 60,000 clones, approximately 80% of them seen just once; the ten biggest clones take up roughly 6%. Sequences were obtained from peripheral blood. The receptor source for this set is an older woman with acute or convalescent COVID-19.

V is TRBV9 and J is TRBJ2-3; 15 positions match TRBD2. The V gene's germline CDR1 is SGDLS and CDR2 YYNGEE. The CDR3 covers 18 residues. V dropped 0 bases and J dropped 6; count of bases not matched to a gene: 8. The CDR3 DNA is TGTGCCAGCAGCGTAGCTACGTGGACTAGCGGGGGGGTGGATACGCAGTATTTT. Residues: CASSVATWTSGGVDTQYF.

This clone was counted only a few times. This CDR3 reads CASSENRAANEKLFF. CDR3 coding DNA: TGTGCCAGCAGTGAAAACAGGGCGGCTAATGAAAAACTGTTTTTT. The chain couples TRBV2 to TRBJ1-4; the D gene is possibly TRBD1 (6 bases). The germline CDR1 and CDR2 sequences are SNHLY and FYNNEI. The germline V and J ends were trimmed by 2 bases and 3 bases, with 10 bases remaining between them. CDR3 length: 15 residues.

V is TRBV6-5 and J is TRBJ1-1; possibly TRBD1 for D (5 bases). The germline V gene encodes CDR1 MNHEY and CDR2 SVGAGI. The CDR3 has 12 amino acids. V lost 7 bases and J lost 7, with 13 bases in between. The CDR3 DNA is TGTGCCAGCACCCACGGGGGGGGTGAAGCTTTCTTT. Protein product: CASTHGGGEAFF.

The V call is TRBV24-1, the J call TRBJ1-2; 7 positions match TRBD1. The CDR3 loop spans 16 amino acids. The V and J ends lost 4 bases and 7 bases, in that order; junction bases with no gene match: 14. Germline loops: CDR1 KGHDR, CDR2 SFDVKD. The CDR3, as DNA: TGTGCCACCAGTGACCAGGGACTGAGGGGGCAAGGTGGCTACACCTTC. It is translated as CATSDQGLRGQGGYTF.

As to this clone: At one end the junction does not follow the germline gene, possibly because of a read error. The chain joins TRBV24-1 to TRBJ2-2, with D perhaps TRBD1 or TRBD2 (7 bases each). Germline CDR1 reads KGHDR; CDR2 reads SFDVKD. The CDR3 extends over 14 amino acids. The CDR3 sequence is CASSGTANTGELFF. The CDR3 bases are TGTGCCTCCAGCGGGACAGCGAACACCGGGGAGCTGTTTTTT.